This T cell receptor (beta chain) is from a study of blood T cells in healthy people across ages. The use of a sample-barcoded 5' primer and a J-beta primer mix characterized a second PCR of roughly 7 to 12 cycles. Each cDNA molecule carried a tag from a template-switch adaptor that contained 12 random nucleotides. TCRdb redid the calling of the 5' RACE reads with MiXCR, one entry per CDR3 protein. The profile shows about 1.5 million distinct CDR3 sequences, approximately 43% of them singletons. Germline CDR1 reads MGHRA; CDR2 reads YSYEKL. The length of the CDR3 is 14 residues. This clonotype was seen only a few times.

The TCR was taken from a young woman in good health. The V call is TRBV4-1, the J call TRBJ2-4; TRBD1 agrees at 8 bases. The J call may be mistaken, given a closer DNA end match to TRBJ2-7. Sequencing used blood. CDR3 bases: TGCGCCAGCAGCCGAGGGACAGGAGACCCCGAGCAGTACTTC. Translating it yields CASSRGTGDPEQYF.